These 24 T cell receptor beta chains share one sample of origin, sequenced in a study of shared T cell receptors in the human thymus. Repertoires were generated with immunoSEQ multiplex PCR, while TCRdb's copy carries only in-frame clones and drops some. The top ten clones hold more than 0.01% of a sample with approximately 730,000 clones, approximately 83% of them seen once. In addition, the sample was reused for a study of human thymus T cells.

Material for sequencing was thymocytes. The receptors come from a girl younger than two with a congenital heart defect.

This clone was counted only a few times. This chain joins TRBV4-1 and TRBJ1-2; D unclear. The V end lost 4 bases, the J end lost 0 bases, and 15 bases lay between the germline ends. This CDR3 is built from 16 residues. Germline lookup yields CDR1 MGHRA and CDR2 YSYEKL. CDR3 sequence: CASSPPSRSANYGYTF. The CDR3 DNA reads as TGCGCCAGCAGCCCCCCCTCTAGGTCTGCTAACTATGGCTACACCTTC.

The chain is built from TRBV28 and TRBJ2-4; possibly TRBD1 for D (7 bases). Trimming left V 1 base short and J 8 bases short, with 15 bases between. CDR1 MDHEN and CDR2 SYDVKM come from the germline V gene. This CDR3 comprises 15 residues. In DNA form, the CDR3 reads TGTGCCAGCAGTTTATATCAGGGGGGAGAAGACATTCAGTACTTC. It is translated as CASSLYQGGEDIQYF.

Only one count was recorded for this clone. The rearrangement joins TRBV28 to TRBJ2-7; 8 nucleotides match TRBD2. Germline V CDR1 and CDR2: MDHEN, SYDVKM. The V and J ends lost 6 bases and 7 bases, in that order; junction bases with no gene match: 11. This CDR3 comprises 14 residues. The CDR3 loop reads CASSLAVPGGEQYF. The CDR3 DNA is TGTGCCAGCAGCTTAGCAGTTCCGGGGGGGGAGCAGTACTTC.

The chain is built from TRBV7-3 and TRBJ1-1; 7 positions agree with TRBD1. Trimming took 0 bases from V and 3 from J; bases not matched to a gene: 10. The CDR3 length is 17 residues. Germline V gene sequence: CDR1 SGHTA, CDR2 FQGTGA. The CDR3 loop reads CASSLTEGAVVDTEAFF. The DNA for the CDR3 is TGTGCCAGCAGCTTAACTGAGGGGGCAGTGGTGGACACTGAAGCTTTCTTT.

In its sample, this clone was seen once. This sequence joins TRBV27 and TRBJ1-1, with 8 bases that match TRBD1. CDR1 and CDR2 (germline): MNHEY, SMNVEV (reference sequence). The CDR3 covers 16 residues. V dropped 5 bases and J dropped 0; count of bases not matched to a gene: 8. The CDR3 DNA sequence: TGTGCCAGCAGTCACTGGACAGGGAGGTTGAACACTGAAGCTTTCTTT. Translated, it gives CASSHWTGRLNTEAFF.

This clone was recorded a few times. The V and J genes are TRBV9 and TRBJ2-2; TRBD2 agrees at 8 bases. The germline V gene has CDR1 SGDLS and CDR2 YYNGEE. The J segment lost 2 bases and the V segment lost 0 bases, leaving 12 bases of the junction unmatched. The CDR3 extends over 19 amino acids. In DNA form, the CDR3 reads TGTGCCAGCAGCGTAGGGGTTTCGAGCGGGGGCGCCAACACCGGGGAGCTGTTTTTT. The encoded protein is CASSVGVSSGGANTGELFF.

V gene TRBV2 combines with J gene TRBJ1-2, with 10 bases that match TRBD1. V trimming: 9 bases; J trimming: 5 bases; junction bases outside the gene matches: 6. Germline values: CDR1 SNHLY, CDR2 FYNNEI. The length of the CDR3 is 13 residues. CDR3 nucleotides: TGTGCCAGAGGGGGGACAGGGGTTTATGGCTACACCTTC. It codes for CARGGTGVYGYTF.

The chain couples TRBV5-6 to TRBJ1-1, with 11 bases matching TRBD1. CDR1 is SGHDT, CDR2 YYEEEE, per germline. The length of the CDR3 is 16 residues. Trimming removed 3 bases from V and 0 bases from J; junction bases left unmatched: 4. As DNA, the CDR3 is TGTGCCAGCAGCTCGAGGGACAGGGGGGTGAACACTGAAGCTTTCTTT. Translation gives CASSSRDRGVNTEAFF.

The chain recombines TRBV23-1 with TRBJ1-2; 10 bases align to TRBD1. TRBV23-1 is sorted into the ORF group, with uncertain function. The V gene end was trimmed by 0 bases and the J gene end by 5 bases; junction bases not matched to a gene: 9. The CDR3 sequence is 17 residues long. CDR3 protein: CASSQSVQTGGGYGYTF. Written as DNA, the CDR3 is TGCGCCAGCAGTCAATCCGTGCAGACAGGGGGCGGATATGGCTACACCTTC.

V usage is TRBV19 and J usage is TRBJ2-1; D is unresolved. Germline CDR1 is LNHDA and CDR2 is SQIVND (reference sequence). The CDR3 has 15 amino acids. Trimming stripped 4 bases from V and 8 bases from J, with 18 bases between. The CDR3 protein is CASSKYVEPMDEQFF. The CDR3 DNA follows: TGTGCCAGTAGTAAGTATGTGGAGCCGATGGATGAGCAGTTCTTC.

This clone was detected only once. The V and J genes are TRBV5-1 and TRBJ2-1; perhaps TRBD1 as D (6 bases). The CDR3 contains 15 residues. V dropped 0 bases and J dropped 4 bases, with 11 bases sitting between them. Per the germline V gene, CDR1 is SGHRS and CDR2 is YFSETQ. The CDR3 here is CASSLEGEEYNEQFF. The DNA for the CDR3 is TGCGCCAGCAGCTTGGAGGGGGAAGAATACAATGAGCAGTTCTTC.

The genes are TRBV4-3 and TRBJ2-2; 11 bases are shared with TRBD1. CDR1 and CDR2 from the germline V gene are LGHNA and YSLEER. V lost 2 bases to trimming and J lost 7 bases; unmatched junction nucleotides: 6. CDR3 length: 16 amino acids. CDR3 loop: CASSQHGQGADGELFF. CDR3 DNA sequence: TGCGCCAGCAGCCAACATGGACAGGGGGCGGACGGGGAGCTGTTTTTT.

The chain couples TRBV6-6 to TRBJ1-1; TRBD1 agrees at 9 bases. Germline V gene lookup returns CDR1 MNHNY and CDR2 SVGAGI (reference sequence). V trimming: 10 bases; J trimming: 5 bases; junction bases outside the gene matches: 8. CDR3 length: 13 residues. CDR3 nucleotides: TGTGCCATTGCGGGGACAGGGCTTACTGAAGCTTTCTTT. Translated, it gives CAIAGTGLTEAFF.

The rearrangement links TRBV5-1 to TRBJ2-1; D uncertain. The ends were cut back, 0 bases at V and 5 bases at J, with 12 bases in the middle. Per the germline V gene, CDR1 is SGHRS and CDR2 is YFSETQ. The CDR3 has 15 residues. Written as DNA, the CDR3 is TGCGCCAGCAGCTTGGCTGGTAACTTAGACAATGAGCAGTTCTTC. This translates into CASSLAGNLDNEQFF.

The chain is built from TRBV2 and TRBJ2-2; 9 bases are a match to TRBD1. The CDR3 consists of 13 residues. Germline CDR1 and CDR2: SNHLY and FYNNEI. Germline trimming cut 6 bases from V and 7 bases from J; bases unmatched to any gene: 3. CDR3 sequence (DNA): TGTGCCAGCAGAACAGGGGGCCACGGGGAGCTGTTTTTT. Amino acids: CASRTGGHGELFF. Filled out from reference TRBV2 and TRBJ2-2, the complete variable domain reads EPEVTQTPSHQVTQMGQEVILRCVPISNHLYFYWYRQILGQKVEFLVSFYNNEISEKSEIFDDQFSVERPDGSNFTLKIRSTKLEDSAMYFCASRTGGHGELFFGEGSRLTVL.

This clone was seen just once. The chain couples TRBV9 to TRBJ1-2, with D maybe TRBD1 (6 bases). V dropped 3 bases and J dropped 7 bases, with 16 bases sitting between them. The CDR3 has 14 residues. Germline V lookup: CDR1 SGDLS, CDR2 YYNGEE. The CDR3 DNA follows: TGTGCCAGCAGCGATGTACCAGGGGTTCCTGGCTACACCTTC. This encodes CASSDVPGVPGYTF.

The J gene is TRBJ2-5, the V gene TRBV11-2; 10 positions match TRBD1. Trimming removed 1 base from V and 5 bases from J; junction bases left unmatched: 7. The CDR3 is 16 amino acids. The germline gives CDR1 SGHAT, CDR2 FQNNGV. This CDR3 reads CASSLVWDRGSETQYF. CDR3 bases: TGTGCCAGCAGCTTAGTATGGGACAGGGGATCGGAGACCCAGTACTTC.

The V call is TRBV19, the J call TRBJ2-7; no reliable D call. This CDR3 has 13 residues. The germline V and J ends were trimmed by 5 bases and 2 bases, with 10 bases remaining between them. Germline CDR1 and CDR2: LNHDA and SQIVND (reference sequence). The CDR3: CASSPPRTYEQYF. Here the CDR3 DNA reads TGTGCCAGTAGTCCCCCGCGGACCTACGAGCAGTACTTC.

This chain connects TRBV29-1 to TRBJ1-3, with D possibly being TRBD1 (6 bases). The germline CDR1 and CDR2 sequences are SQVTM and ANQGSEA. V was pared by 7 bases and J by 2 bases, with 12 bases between. This CDR3 region has 13 residues. The chain's CDR3 is CSGQWDTGNTIYF. The DNA for the CDR3 is TGCAGCGGCCAGTGGGACACTGGAAACACCATATATTTT.

This clone was detected a few times. The rearrangement joins TRBV10-3 to TRBJ2-2; a weak D match, TRBD1 (5 bases). The V gene's germline CDR1 is ENHRY and CDR2 SYGVKD. V lost 0 bases to trimming and J lost 0 bases, with 11 bases between them. CDR3 length: 17 amino acids. This CDR3 reads CAISESAIGANTGELFF. The CDR3 DNA sequence: TGTGCCATCAGTGAGTCCGCGATAGGGGCGAACACCGGGGAGCTGTTTTTT.

This chain uses TRBV7-2 with TRBJ2-1; 10 bases line up with TRBD2. Germline lookup yields CDR1 SGHTA and CDR2 FQGNSA. The CDR3 has 15 amino acids. The V and J ends lost 4 bases and 7 bases, in that order; junction bases with no gene match: 7. CDR3 DNA: TGTGCCAGCAGCTCCCAGCGGGGGGGTTTAAATGAGCAGTTCTTC. Encoded protein: CASSSQRGGLNEQFF.

The chain joins TRBV6-4 to TRBJ1-5, with 7 bases aligning to TRBD1. With V trimmed by 0 bases and J by 4 bases, 3 bases remained unmatched. The CDR3 extends over 15 amino acids. Germline lookup yields CDR1 MRHNA and CDR2 SNTAGT. CDR3 residues: CASSDSEGANQPQHF. The CDR3 DNA reads as TGTGCCAGCAGTGACTCCGAGGGGGCGAATCAGCCCCAGCATTTT.

The CDR3 bases are TGTGCCTGGAGTTCTCCTCGGACAACTGAAGCTTTCTTT. This translates into CAWSSPRTTEAFF. The V gene is TRBV30, the J gene TRBJ1-1; maybe TRBD1 (5 bases). From germline, CDR1 is GTSNPN and CDR2 SVGIG (reference sequence). The CDR3 is 13 amino acids. Trimming pared 2 bases from V and 5 bases from J, leaving 12 bases between.

A single count supports this clone. The chain carries TRBV10-3 and TRBJ2-2; 8 nucleotides line up with TRBD2. The CDR3 extends over 15 amino acids. Germline CDR1 ENHRY, CDR2 SYGVKD. The V segment lost 6 bases and the J segment 2 bases; nucleotides outside the gene matches: 5. CDR3 sequence: CAIRPGGKNTGELFF. The CDR3 nucleotides are TGTGCCATCAGACCGGGAGGGAAAAACACCGGGGAGCTGTTTTTT.